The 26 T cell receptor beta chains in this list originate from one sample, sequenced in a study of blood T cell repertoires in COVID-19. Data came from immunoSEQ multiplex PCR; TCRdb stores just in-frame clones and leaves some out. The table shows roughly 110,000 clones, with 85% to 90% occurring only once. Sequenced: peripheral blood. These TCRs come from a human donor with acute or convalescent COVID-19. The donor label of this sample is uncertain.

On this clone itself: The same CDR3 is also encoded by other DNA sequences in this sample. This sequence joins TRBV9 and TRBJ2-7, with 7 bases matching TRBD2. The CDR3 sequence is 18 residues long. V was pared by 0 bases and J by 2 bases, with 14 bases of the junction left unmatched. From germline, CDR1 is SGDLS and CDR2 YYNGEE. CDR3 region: CASSVGGGGGRDTYEQYF. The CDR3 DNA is TGTGCCAGCAGCGTAGGGGGAGGCGGGGGTCGAGACACCTACGAGCAGTACTTC. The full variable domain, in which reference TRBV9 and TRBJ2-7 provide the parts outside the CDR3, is DSGVTQTPKHLITATGQRVTLRCSPRSGDLSVYWYQQSLDQGLQFLIQYYNGEERAKGNILERFSAQQFPDLHSELNLSSLELGDSALYFCASSVGGGGGRDTYEQYFGPGTRLTVT.

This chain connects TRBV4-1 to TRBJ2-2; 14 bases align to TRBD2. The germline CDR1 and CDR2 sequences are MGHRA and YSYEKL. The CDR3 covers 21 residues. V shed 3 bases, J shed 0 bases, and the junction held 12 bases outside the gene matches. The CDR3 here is CASSHSGGLAGVKANTGELFF. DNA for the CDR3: TGCGCCAGCAGCCACTCCGGGGGACTAGCGGGAGTTAAGGCGAACACCGGGGAGCTGTTTTTT.

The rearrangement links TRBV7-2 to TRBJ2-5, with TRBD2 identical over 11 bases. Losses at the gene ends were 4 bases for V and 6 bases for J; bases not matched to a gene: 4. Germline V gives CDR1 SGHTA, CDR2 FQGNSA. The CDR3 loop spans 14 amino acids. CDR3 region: CASSSSGRRKTQYF. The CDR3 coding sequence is TGTGCCAGCAGCTCTAGCGGGAGGAGGAAGACCCAGTACTTC.

The CDR3 reads CASSPPDRVGQPQHF. DNA of the CDR3: TGTGCCAGCAGCCCCCCTGACAGGGTAGGCCAGCCCCAGCATTTT. This rearrangement joins TRBV28 to TRBJ1-5, with 7 nucleotides matching TRBD1. Unmatched junction bases numbered 12, after V lost 6 bases and J lost 7 bases. The CDR3 spans 15 residues. CDR1 MDHEN and CDR2 SYDVKM come from the germline V gene. The full variable domain, with the rest looked up from reference TRBV28 and TRBJ1-5, is DVKVTQSSRYLVKRTGEKVFLECVQDMDHENMFWYRQDPGLGLRLIYFSYDVKMKEKGDIPEGYSVSREKKERFSLILESASTNQTSMYLCASSPPDRVGQPQHFGDGTRLSIL.

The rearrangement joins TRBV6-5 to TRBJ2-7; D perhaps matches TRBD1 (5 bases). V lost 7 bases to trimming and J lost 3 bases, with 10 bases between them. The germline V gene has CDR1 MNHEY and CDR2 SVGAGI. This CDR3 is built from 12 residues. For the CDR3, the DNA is TGTGCCAGCACCGGACACAACTACGAGCAGTACTTC. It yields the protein CASTGHNYEQYF.

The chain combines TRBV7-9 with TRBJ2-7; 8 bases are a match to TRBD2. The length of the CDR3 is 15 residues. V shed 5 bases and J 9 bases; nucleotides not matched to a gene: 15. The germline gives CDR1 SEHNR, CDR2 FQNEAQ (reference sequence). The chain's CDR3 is CASSPTGGSRDVQYF. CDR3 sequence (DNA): TGTGCCAGCAGCCCAACGGGGGGGTCCCGAGATGTGCAGTACTTC. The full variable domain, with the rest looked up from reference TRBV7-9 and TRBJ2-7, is DTGVSQNPRHKITKRGQNVTFRCDPISEHNRLYWYRQTLGQGPEFLTYFQNEAQLEKSRLLSDRFSAERPKGSFSTLEIQRTEQGDSAMYLCASSPTGGSRDVQYFGPGTRLTVT.

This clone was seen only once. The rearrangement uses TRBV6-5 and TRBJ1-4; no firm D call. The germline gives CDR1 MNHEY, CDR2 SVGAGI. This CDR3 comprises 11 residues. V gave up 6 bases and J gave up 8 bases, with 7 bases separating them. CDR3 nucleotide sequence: TGTGCCAGCAGGTCGCGGGAAAAACTGTTTTTT. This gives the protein CASRSREKLFF.

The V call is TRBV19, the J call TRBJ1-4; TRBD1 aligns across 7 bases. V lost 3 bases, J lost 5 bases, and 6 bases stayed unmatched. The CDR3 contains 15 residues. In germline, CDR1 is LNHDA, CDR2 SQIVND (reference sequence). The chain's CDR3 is CASSMGGQLNEKLFF. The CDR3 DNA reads TGTGCCAGTAGTATGGGGGGACAGTTGAATGAAAAACTGTTTTTT. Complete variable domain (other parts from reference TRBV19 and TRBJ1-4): DGGITQSPKYLFRKEGQNVTLSCEQNLNHDAMYWYRQDPGQGLRLIYYSQIVNDFQKGDIAEGYSVSREKKESFPLTVTSAQKNPTAFYLCASSMGGQLNEKLFFGSGTQLSVL.

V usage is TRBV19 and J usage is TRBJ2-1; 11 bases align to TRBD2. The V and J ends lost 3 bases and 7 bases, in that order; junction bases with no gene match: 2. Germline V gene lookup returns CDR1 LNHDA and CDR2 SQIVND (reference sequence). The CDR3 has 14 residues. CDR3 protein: CASSMGLAVNEQFF. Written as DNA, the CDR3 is TGTGCCAGTAGTATGGGACTAGCGGTTAATGAGCAGTTCTTC.

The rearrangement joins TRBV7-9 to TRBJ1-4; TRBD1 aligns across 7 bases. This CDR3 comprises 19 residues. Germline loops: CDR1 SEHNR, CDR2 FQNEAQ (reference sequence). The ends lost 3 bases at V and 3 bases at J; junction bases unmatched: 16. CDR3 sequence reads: CASSFSLSAGGSANEKLFF. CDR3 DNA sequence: TGTGCCAGCAGCTTTAGCTTATCGGCAGGGGGTTCGGCTAATGAAAAACTGTTTTTT.

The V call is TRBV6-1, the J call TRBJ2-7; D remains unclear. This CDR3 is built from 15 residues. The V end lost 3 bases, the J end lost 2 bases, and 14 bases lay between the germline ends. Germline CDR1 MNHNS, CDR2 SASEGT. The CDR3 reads CASSDDITETYEQYF. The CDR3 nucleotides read TGTGCCAGCAGTGACGACATTACGGAAACCTACGAGCAGTACTTC.

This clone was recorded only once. The CDR3 region is CASNDSPWGNQPQHF. The CDR3 DNA reads as TGTGCCAGCAACGACAGTCCTTGGGGCAATCAGCCCCAGCATTTT. The J gene is TRBJ1-5, the V gene TRBV6-1; a weak D match, TRBD1 (5 bases). The V end was cut by 7 bases, the J end by 2 bases, with 15 bases between. This CDR3 spans 15 amino acids. Germline V CDR1 and CDR2: MNHNS, SASEGT.

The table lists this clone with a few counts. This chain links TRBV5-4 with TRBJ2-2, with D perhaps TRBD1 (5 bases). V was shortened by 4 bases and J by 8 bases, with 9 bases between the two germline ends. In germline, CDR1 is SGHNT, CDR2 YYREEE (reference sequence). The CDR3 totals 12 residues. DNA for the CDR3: TGTGCCAGCAGCAGGGGCCTGGGGGAGCTGTTTTTT. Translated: CASSRGLGELFF.

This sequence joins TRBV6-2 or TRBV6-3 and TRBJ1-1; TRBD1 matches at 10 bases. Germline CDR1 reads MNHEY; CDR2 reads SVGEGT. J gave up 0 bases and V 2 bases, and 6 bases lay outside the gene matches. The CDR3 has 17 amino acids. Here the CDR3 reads CASSYARTGGMNTEAFF. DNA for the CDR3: TGTGCCAGCAGTTACGCTCGGACAGGGGGGATGAACACTGAAGCTTTCTTT.

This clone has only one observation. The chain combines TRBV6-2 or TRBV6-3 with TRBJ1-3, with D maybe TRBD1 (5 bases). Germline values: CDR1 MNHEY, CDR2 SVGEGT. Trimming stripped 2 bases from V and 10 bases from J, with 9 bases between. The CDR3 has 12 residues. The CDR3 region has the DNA TGTGCCAGCAGTTACCCCGGGGGAACCATATATTTT. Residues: CASSYPGGTIYF.

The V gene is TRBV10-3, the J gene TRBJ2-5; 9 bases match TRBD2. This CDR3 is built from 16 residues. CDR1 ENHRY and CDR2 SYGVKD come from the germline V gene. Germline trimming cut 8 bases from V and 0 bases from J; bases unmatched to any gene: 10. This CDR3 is CAIRSGGGGDQETQYF. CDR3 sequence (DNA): TGTGCCATCCGTTCCGGGGGCGGGGGGGACCAAGAGACCCAGTACTTC.

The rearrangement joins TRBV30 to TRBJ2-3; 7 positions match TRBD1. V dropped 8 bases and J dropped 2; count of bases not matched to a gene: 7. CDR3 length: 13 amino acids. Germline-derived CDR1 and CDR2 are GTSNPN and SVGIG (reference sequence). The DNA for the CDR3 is TGTGCCAGTACCGGGACAGTCACAGATACGCAGTATTTT. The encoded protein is CASTGTVTDTQYF. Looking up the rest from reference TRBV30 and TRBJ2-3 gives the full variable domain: SQTIHQWPATLVQPVGSPLSLECTVEGTSNPNLYWYRQAAGRGLQLLFYSVGIGQISSEVPQNLSASRPQDRQFILSSKKLLLSDSGFYLCASTGTVTDTQYFGPGTRLTVL.

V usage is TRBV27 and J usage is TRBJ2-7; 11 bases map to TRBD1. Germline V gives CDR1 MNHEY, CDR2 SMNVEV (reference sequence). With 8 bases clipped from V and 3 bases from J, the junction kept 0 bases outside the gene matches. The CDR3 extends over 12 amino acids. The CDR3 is CASGTGGYEQYF. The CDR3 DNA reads TGTGCCAGCGGGACAGGGGGCTACGAGCAGTACTTC.

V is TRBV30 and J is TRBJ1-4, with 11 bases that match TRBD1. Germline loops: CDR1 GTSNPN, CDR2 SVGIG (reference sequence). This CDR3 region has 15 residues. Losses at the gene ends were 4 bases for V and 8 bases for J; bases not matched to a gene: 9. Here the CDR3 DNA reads TGTGCCTGGACCCATGGGGACAGGGGGTCAGAAAAACTGTTTTTT. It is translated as CAWTHGDRGSEKLFF. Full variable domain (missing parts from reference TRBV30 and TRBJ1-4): SQTIHQWPATLVQPVGSPLSLECTVEGTSNPNLYWYRQAAGRGLQLLFYSVGIGQISSEVPQNLSASRPQDRQFILSSKKLLLSDSGFYLCAWTHGDRGSEKLFFGSGTQLSVL.

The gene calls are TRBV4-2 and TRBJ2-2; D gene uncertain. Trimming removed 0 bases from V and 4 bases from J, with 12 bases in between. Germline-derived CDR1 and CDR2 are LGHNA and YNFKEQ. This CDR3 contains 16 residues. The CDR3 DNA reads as TGTGCCAGCAGCCAAGATCTGCGAATCTTCACCGGGGAGCTGTTTTTT. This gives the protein CASSQDLRIFTGELFF.

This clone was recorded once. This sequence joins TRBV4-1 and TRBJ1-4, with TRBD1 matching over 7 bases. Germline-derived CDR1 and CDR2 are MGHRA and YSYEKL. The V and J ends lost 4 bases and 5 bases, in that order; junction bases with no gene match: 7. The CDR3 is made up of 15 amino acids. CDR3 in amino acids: CASSRLQQGNEKLFF. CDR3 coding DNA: TGCGCCAGCAGCCGCCTTCAACAGGGGAATGAAAAACTGTTTTTT.

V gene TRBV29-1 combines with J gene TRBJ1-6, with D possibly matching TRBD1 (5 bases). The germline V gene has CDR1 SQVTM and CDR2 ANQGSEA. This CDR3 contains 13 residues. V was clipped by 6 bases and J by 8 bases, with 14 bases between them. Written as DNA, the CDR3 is TGCAGCGTCCGGGAACGGGGGGATTCACCCCTCCACTTT. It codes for CSVRERGDSPLHF.

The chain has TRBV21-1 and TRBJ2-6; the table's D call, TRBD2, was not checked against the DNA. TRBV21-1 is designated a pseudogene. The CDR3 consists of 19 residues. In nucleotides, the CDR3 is TGTGCCAGCAGCATCTTTTGTCGGGGGGGTTGGTCTGGGGCCAACGTCCTGACTTTC. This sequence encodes CASSIFCRGGWSGANVLTF.

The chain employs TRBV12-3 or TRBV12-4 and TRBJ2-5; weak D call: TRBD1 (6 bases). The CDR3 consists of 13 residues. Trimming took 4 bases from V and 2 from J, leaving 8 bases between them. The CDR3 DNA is TGTGCCAGCAGTTGGACAGCGCAAGAGACCCAGTACTTC. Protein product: CASSWTAQETQYF.

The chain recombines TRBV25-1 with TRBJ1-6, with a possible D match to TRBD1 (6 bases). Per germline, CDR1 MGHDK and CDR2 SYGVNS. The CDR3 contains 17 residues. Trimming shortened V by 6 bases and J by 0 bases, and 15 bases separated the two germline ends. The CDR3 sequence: CASRPPGGRSYNSPLHF. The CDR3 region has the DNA TGTGCCAGCAGGCCCCCCGGGGGGCGCTCCTATAATTCACCCCTCCACTTT.

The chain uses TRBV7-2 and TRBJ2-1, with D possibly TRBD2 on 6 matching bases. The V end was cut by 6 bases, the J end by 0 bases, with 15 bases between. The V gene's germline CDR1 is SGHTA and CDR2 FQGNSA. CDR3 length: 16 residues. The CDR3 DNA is TGTGCCAGCAGGCAAACTAGCTCTAGCTCCTACAATGAGCAGTTCTTC. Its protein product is CASRQTSSSSYNEQFF.